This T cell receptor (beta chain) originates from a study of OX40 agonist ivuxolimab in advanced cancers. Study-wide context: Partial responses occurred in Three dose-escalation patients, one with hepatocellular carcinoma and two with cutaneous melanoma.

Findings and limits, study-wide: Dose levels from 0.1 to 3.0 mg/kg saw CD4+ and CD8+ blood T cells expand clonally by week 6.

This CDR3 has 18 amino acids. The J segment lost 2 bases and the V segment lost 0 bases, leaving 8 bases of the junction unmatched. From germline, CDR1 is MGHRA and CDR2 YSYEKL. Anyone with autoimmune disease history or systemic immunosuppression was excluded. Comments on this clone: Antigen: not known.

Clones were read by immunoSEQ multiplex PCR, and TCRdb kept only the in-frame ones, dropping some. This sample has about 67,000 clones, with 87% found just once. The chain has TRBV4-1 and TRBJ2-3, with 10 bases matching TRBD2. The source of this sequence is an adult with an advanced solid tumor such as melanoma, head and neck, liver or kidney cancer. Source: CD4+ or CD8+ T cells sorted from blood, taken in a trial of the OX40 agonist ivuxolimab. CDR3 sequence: CASSQDGRTSGFTDTQYF. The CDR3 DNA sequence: TGCGCCAGCAGCCAAGATGGGCGGACTAGCGGCTTCACAGATACGCAGTATTTT.